The clone carrying this TCR beta chain was seen only once. What it binds is unknown. One end of the junction does not line up with germline, which may come from a read error. The use of genomic DNA as template underpinned the TCR beta VDJ and CDR3 profiling. TCRdb re-called the reads through MiXCR, storing one row per CDR3 protein. Of hundreds of thousands of distinct CDR3 sequences in the sample, just under 70% were seen once. The data were taken from a study of CD8+CD57+ T cells in acquired aplastic anemia. Study overall: The DNA of sorted CD4+ and CD8+ cells averaged 3.2 ug. Study conclusions and caveats: With respect to CD8+ Simpson's diversity, patients and controls did not differ significantly.

This CDR3 region has 13 residues. CDR1 is SGHTA and CDR2 is FQGNSA in the germline V gene. The chain recombines TRBV7-2 with TRBJ1-6; D is unclear. The receptor was isolated from a human donor in good health, serving as a control. The sample was sorted CD4+, CD8+, or CD8+CD57+ T cells (not recorded which) from PBMCs. CDR3 DNA: TGTGCCAGCAGATGGACGGTTTGCTCACACCTCCACTTT. This gives the protein CASRWTVCSHLHF.